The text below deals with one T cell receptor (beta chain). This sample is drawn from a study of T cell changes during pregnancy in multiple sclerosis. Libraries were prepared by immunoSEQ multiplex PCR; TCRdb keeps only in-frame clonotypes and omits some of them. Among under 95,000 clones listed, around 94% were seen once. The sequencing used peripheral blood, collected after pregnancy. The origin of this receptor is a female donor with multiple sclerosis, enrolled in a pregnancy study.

The CDR3 loop is CASSEVGRDGEAFF. The CDR3 DNA reads as TGTGCCAGCAGTGAAGTTGGGCGGGACGGTGAAGCTTTCTTT. The rearrangement uses TRBV2 and TRBJ1-1; perhaps TRBD1 as D (5 bases). Trimming removed 1 base from V and 7 bases from J, with 13 bases in between. CDR3 size: 14 residues. From germline, CDR1 is SNHLY and CDR2 FYNNEI.